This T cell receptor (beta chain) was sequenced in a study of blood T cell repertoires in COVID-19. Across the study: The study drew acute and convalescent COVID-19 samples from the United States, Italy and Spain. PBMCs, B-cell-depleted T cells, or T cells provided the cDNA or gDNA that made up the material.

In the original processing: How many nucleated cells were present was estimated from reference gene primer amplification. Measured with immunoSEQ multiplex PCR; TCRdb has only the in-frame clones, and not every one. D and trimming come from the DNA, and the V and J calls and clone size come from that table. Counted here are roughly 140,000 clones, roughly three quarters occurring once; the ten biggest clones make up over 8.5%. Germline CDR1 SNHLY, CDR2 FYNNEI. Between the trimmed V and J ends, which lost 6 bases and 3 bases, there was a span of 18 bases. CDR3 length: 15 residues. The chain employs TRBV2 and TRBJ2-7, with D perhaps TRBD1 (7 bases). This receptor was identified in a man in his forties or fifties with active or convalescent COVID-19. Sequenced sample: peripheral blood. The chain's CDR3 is CASSPGAGGSYEQYF. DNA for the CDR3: TGTGCCAGCAGCCCGGGGGCAGGGGGAAGCTACGAGCAGTACTTC.